The clone carrying this T cell receptor beta chain has just one count. The data originate from a study of blood T cell repertoires in COVID-19. As processed by the authors: By means of reference gene primer amplification, nucleated cell counts were estimated. Profiling relied on immunoSEQ multiplex PCR, and the TCRdb table lists in-frame clones only, not all of them. D and trimming were read from the DNA, whereas the V and J calls and clone size are those reported in that table. This sample has some 7,900 clones; approximately 84% occur once, and the top ten carry around 20%. Per germline, CDR1 SEHNR and CDR2 FQNEAQ (reference sequence). This CDR3 region has 12 residues. V was shortened by 5 bases and J by 5 bases, with 10 bases between the two germline ends.

The chain employs TRBV7-9 and TRBJ2-7; D unresolved. The TCR was taken from a human donor with active COVID-19. The donor label of this sample is uncertain. Sequencing was performed on peripheral blood. DNA of the CDR3: TGTGCCAGCAGCCCCCTGGGCAACGAGCAGTACTTC. Its translation: CASSPLGNEQYF.